This T cell receptor (beta chain) appears in the sequencing data of a study of Graves' ophthalmopathy and Graves' hyperthyroidism. Clinical symptoms and serum thyroxine were used for diagnosis; TRAb, thyroid ultrasound and orbital computed tomography were also relied on. The CDR3 totals 15 residues. Germline values: CDR1 SGHRS, CDR2 YFSETQ. After removal of 4 bases from V and 3 bases from J, the junction contained 8 bases not matched to a gene. This clonotype has ten or more counts. RNA transcripts provided the template for amplifying TCR beta CDR3 regions. The library came from an HTBI-primed first-round RT-PCR and a second-round multiplex PCR. TCRdb re-called the multiplex PCR reads with MiXCR, one entry per CDR3 protein. The profile covers about 480,000 distinct CDR3 sequences, with roughly 14% appearing a single time and 9.5% to 10% taken by the ten largest.

Specimen: blood. The chain recombines TRBV5-1 with TRBJ2-5, with TRBD1 identical over 8 bases. The source is a woman aged 25 to 39 with Graves' ophthalmopathy. For the CDR3, the DNA is TGCGCCAGCAGCCCCTGGACAGGGTTCGAAGAGACCCAGTACTTC. This encodes CASSPWTGFEETQYF.